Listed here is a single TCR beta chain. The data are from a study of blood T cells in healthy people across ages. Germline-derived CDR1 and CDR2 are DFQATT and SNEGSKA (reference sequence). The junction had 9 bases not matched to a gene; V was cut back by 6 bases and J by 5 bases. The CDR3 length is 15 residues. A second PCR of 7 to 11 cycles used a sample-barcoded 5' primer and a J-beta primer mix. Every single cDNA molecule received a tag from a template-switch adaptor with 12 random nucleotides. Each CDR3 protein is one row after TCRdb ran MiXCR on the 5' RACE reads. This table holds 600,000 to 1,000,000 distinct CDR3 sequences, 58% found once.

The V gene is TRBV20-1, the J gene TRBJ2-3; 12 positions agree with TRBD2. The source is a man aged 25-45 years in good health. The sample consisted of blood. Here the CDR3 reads CSALPTSGRRDTQYF. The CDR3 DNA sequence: TGCAGTGCCCTACCGACTAGCGGGAGACGAGATACGCAGTATTTT.